The TCR beta chain under discussion was sequenced for a study of T cell responses to AZD1222 COVID-19 vaccine. J gave up 4 bases and V 2 bases, and 6 bases lay outside the gene matches. CDR3 length: 15 amino acids. CDR1 and CDR2 from the germline V gene are SGHDN and FVKESK. This table comes from immunoSEQ multiplex PCR, and its TCRdb copy is limited to in-frame clones, with some not included. The sample comprises approximately 100,000 clones, roughly 94% of which are singletons, and 5% to 6.5% rests with the top ten. This chain joins TRBV14 and TRBJ1-2; 8 bases match TRBD1. The sequence derives from an adult in good health. The sequencing here drew on peripheral blood, taken on day 0 of AZD1222 vaccination. For the CDR3, the DNA is TGTGCCAGCAGCCAACCCGGACAGGGCCCCTATGGCTACACCTTC. This gives the protein CASSQPGQGPYGYTF.